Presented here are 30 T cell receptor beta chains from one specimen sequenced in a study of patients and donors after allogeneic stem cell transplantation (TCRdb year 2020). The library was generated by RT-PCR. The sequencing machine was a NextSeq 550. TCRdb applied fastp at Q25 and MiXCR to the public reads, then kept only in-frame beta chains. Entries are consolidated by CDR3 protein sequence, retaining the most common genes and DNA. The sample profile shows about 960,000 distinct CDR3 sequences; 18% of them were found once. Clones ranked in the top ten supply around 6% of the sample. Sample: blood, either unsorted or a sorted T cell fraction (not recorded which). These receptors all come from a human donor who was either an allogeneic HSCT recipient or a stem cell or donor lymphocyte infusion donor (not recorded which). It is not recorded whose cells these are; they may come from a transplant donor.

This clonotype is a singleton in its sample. The CDR3 nucleotides are TGCAGTGCTAGAGATATTGAAGGCGGGAGGGCCTTAACTCTCAATGAGCAGTTCTTC. Its translation: CSARDIEGGRALTLNEQFF. V usage is TRBV20-1 and J usage is TRBJ2-1, with 9 bases that match TRBD2. The ends lost 0 bases at V and 6 bases at J; junction bases unmatched: 18. The CDR3 totals 19 residues. The germline CDR1 and CDR2 sequences are DFQATT and SNEGSKA (reference sequence).

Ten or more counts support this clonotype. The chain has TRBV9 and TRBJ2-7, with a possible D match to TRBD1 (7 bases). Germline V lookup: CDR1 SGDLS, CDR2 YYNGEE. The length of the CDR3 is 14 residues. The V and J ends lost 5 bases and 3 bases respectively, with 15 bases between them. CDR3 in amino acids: CASSLRDSFYEQYF. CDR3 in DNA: TGTGCCAGCAGTCTGCGGGACAGTTTCTACGAGCAGTACTTC.

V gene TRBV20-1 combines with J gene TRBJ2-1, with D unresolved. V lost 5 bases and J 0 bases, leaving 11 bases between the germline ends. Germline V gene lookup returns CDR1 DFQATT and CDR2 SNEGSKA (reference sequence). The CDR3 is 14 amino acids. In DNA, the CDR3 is TGCAGTGCTTTTAAGGGTAGCTCCTACAATGAGCAGTTCTTC. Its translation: CSAFKGSSYNEQFF.

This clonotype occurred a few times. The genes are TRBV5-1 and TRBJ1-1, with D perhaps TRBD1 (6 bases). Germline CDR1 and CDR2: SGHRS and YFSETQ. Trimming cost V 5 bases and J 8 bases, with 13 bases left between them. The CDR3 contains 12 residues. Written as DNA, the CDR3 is TGCGCCAGCAGGACGGGACACTCCGAAGCTTTCTTT. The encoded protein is CASRTGHSEAFF.

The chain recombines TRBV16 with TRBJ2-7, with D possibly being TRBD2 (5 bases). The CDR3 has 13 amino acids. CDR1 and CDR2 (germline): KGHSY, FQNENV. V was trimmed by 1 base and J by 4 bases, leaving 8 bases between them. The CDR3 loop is CASSQLTIYEQYF. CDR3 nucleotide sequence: TGTGCCAGCAGCCAATTGACTATTTACGAGCAGTACTTC.

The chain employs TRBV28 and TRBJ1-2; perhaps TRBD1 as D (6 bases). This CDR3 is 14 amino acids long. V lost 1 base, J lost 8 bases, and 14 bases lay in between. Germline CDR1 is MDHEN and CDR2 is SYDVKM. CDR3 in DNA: TGTGCCAGCAGTTTATTCGCCCGGGGGGGCGGCTACACCTTC. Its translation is CASSLFARGGGYTF.

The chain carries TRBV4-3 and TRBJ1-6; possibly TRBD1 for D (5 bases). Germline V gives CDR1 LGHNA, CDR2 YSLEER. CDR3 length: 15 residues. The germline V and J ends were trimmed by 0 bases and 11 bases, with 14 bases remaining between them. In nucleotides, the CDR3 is TGCGCCAGCAGCCAAGAGAACAGGAGAACGGCACCCCTCCACTTT. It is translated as CASSQENRRTAPLHF.

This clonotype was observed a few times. CDR3 sequence (DNA): TGTGCCAGCACTATGGGTCAGCCCCAGCATTTT. Translated, it gives CASTMGQPQHF. V gene TRBV2 combines with J gene TRBJ1-5; D is uncertain. V was clipped by 7 bases and J by 6 bases, with 7 bases between them. Germline V gene sequence: CDR1 SNHLY, CDR2 FYNNEI. This CDR3 has 11 amino acids.

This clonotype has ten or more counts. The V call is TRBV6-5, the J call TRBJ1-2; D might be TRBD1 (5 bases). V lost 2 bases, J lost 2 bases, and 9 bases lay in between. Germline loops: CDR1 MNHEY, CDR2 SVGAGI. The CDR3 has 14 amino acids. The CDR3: CASSYRDRNYGYTF. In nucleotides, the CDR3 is TGTGCCAGCAGTTACCGAGACAGAAACTATGGCTACACCTTC.

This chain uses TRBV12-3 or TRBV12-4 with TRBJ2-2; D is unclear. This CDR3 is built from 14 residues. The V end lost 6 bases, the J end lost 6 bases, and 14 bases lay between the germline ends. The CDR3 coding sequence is TGTGCCAGCAGGCCCCCCCCTGGGGCCGGGGAGCTGTTTTTT. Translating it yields CASRPPPGAGELFF.

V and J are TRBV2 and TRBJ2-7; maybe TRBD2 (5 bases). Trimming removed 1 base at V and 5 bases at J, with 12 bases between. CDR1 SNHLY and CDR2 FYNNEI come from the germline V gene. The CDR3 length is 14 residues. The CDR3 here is CASSEGAGRDEQYF. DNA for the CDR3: TGTGCCAGCAGTGAAGGGGCGGGTAGGGACGAGCAGTACTTC.

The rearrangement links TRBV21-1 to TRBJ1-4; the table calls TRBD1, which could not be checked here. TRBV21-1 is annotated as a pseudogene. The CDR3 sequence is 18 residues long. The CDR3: CASSKRNATGGRWEKLFF. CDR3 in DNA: TGTGCCAGCAGCAAAAGGAACGCTACTGGGGGGCGGTGGGAAAAACTGTTTTTT.

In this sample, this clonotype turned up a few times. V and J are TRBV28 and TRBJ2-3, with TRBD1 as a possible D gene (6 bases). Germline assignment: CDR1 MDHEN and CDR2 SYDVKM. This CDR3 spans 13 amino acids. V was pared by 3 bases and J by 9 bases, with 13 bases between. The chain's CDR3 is CASSLVQGKTQYF. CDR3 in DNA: TGTGCCAGCAGTTTGGTACAGGGTAAGACGCAGTATTTT.

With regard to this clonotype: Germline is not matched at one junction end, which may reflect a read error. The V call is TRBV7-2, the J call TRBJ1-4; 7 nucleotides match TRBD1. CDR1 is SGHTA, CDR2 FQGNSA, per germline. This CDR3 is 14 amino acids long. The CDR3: CASSLDRGRETLFF. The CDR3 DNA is TGTGCCAGCAGCTTAGACAGGGGCCGTGAAACACTGTTTTTT.

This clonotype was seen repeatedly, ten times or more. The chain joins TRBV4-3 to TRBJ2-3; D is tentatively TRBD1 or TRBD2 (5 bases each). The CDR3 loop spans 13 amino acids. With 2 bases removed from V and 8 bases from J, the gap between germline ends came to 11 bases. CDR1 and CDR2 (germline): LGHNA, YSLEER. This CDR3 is CASSQRGRATQYF. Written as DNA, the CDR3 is TGCGCCAGCAGCCAACGGGGCCGGGCTACGCAGTATTTT.

The CDR3: CASSVGRQNYGYTF. The CDR3, as DNA: TGTGCCAGCAGCGTAGGAAGGCAAAACTATGGCTACACCTTC. V is TRBV9 and J is TRBJ1-2; D gene ambiguous. The CDR3 runs to 14 residues. Germline CDR1 is SGDLS and CDR2 is YYNGEE. The germline V and J ends were trimmed by 0 bases and 2 bases, with 8 bases remaining between them.

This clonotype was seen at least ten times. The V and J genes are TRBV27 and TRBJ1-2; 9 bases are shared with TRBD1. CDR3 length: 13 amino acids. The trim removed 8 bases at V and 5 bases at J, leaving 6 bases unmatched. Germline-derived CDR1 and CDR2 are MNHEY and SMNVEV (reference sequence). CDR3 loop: CASGRDRVYGYTF. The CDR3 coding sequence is TGTGCCAGCGGCCGGGACAGGGTATATGGCTACACCTTC.

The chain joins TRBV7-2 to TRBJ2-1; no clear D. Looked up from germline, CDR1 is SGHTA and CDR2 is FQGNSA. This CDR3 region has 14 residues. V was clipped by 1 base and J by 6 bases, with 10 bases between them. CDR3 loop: CASSLVPGRNEQFF. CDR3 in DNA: TGTGCCAGCAGCTTAGTTCCAGGTCGCAATGAGCAGTTCTTC.

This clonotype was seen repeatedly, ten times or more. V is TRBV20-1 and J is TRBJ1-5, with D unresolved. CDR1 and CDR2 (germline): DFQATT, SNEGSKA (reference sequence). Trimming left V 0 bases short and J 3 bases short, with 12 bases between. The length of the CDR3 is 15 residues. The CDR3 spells CSARDFGPINQPQHF. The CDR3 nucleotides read TGCAGTGCTAGAGATTTTGGGCCGATCAATCAGCCCCAGCATTTT.

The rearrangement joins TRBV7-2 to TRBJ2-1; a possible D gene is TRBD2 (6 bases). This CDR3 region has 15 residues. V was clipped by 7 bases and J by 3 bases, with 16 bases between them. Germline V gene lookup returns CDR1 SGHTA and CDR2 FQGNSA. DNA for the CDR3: TGTGCCAGCACCCCGGTGGGGGGAGGCTACAATGAGCAGTTCTTC. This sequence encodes CASTPVGGGYNEQFF.

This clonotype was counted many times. The CDR3 bases are TGCGCCAGCAGCTTAGCCCGGAATTCATACAATGAGCAGTTCTTC. Protein sequence: CASSLARNSYNEQFF. V usage is TRBV5-1 and J usage is TRBJ2-1; D unresolved. Germline values: CDR1 SGHRS, CDR2 YFSETQ. V was pared by 2 bases and J by 4 bases, with 13 bases between. The CDR3 has 15 residues.

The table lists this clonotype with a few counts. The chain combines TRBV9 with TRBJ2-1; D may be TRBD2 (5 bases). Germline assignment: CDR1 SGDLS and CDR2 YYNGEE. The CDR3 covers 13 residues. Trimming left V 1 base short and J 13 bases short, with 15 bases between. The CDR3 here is CASSVSRGAHQFF. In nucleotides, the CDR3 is TGTGCCAGCAGCGTATCTCGGGGTGCACATCAGTTCTTC.

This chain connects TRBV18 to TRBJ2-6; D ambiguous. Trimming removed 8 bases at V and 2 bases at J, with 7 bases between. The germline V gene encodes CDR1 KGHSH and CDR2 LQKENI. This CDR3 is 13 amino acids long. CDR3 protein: CASPRPGANVLTF. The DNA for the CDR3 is TGTGCCAGCCCTCGGCCTGGGGCCAACGTCCTGACTTTC.

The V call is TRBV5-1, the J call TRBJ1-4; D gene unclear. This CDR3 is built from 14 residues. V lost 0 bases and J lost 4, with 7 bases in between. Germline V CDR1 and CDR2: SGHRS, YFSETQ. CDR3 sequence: CASSLEHGNEKLFF. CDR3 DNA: TGCGCCAGCAGCTTGGAGCACGGTAATGAAAAACTGTTTTTT.

The CDR3 region is CSVVRSQRLGEQYF. The DNA of the CDR3 is TGCAGCGTTGTTAGGTCACAGCGCCTAGGCGAGCAGTACTTC. The chain uses TRBV29-1 and TRBJ2-7, with D uncertain. CDR3 size: 14 residues. In germline, CDR1 is SQVTM, CDR2 ANQGSEA. V dropped 4 bases and J dropped 6 bases, with 19 bases sitting between them.

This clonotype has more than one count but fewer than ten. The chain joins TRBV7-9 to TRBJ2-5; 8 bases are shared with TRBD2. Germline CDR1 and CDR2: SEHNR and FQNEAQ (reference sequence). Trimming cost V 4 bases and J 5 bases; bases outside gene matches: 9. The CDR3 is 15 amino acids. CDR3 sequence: CASSSGLAKHETQYF. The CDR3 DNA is TGTGCCAGCAGCTCCGGACTAGCCAAACACGAGACCCAGTACTTC.

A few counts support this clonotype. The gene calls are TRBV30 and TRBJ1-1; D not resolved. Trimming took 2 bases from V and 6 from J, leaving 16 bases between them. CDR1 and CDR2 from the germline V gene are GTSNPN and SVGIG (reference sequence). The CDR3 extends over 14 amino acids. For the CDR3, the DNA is TGTGCCTGGAGTCCGATTAGGCCCGGCGCTGAAGCTTTCTTT. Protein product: CAWSPIRPGAEAFF.

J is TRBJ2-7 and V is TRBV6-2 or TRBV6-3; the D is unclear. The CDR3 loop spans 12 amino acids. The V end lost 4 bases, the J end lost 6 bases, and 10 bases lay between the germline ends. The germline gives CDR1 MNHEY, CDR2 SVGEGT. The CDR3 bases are TGTGCCAGCAGTTTCTCTAGGGCCGAGCAGTACTTC. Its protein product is CASSFSRAEQYF.

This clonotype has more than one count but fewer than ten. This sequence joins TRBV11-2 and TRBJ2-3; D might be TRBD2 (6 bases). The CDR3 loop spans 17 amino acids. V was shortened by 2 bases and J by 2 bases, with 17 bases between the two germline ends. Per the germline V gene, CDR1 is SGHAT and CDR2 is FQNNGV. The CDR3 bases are TGTGCCAGCAGCTTATCCCCTCGGCGGGGAGTCACAGATACGCAGTATTTT. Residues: CASSLSPRRGVTDTQYF.

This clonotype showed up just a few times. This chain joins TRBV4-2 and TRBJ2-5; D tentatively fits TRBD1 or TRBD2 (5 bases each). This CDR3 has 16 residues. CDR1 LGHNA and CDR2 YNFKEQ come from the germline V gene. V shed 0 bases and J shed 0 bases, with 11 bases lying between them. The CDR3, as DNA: TGTGCCAGCAGCCAAGAGGGGGTGTATAACCAAGAGACCCAGTACTTC. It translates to CASSQEGVYNQETQYF.